The 28 T cell receptor beta chains presented below share a single source sample, sequenced in a study of regulatory T cells in long-lasting Graves disease. The time point is: newly diagnosed GD, antithyroid drugs for less than 3 months. PBMC RNA was the source of the TCR library. Relying on iRepertoire HTBI primers and Arm-PCR of CDR3 regions, the team built TCR beta libraries. TCRdb passed the multiplex PCR reads through MiXCR, listing each CDR3 protein once. Among hundreds of thousands of distinct CDR3 sequences listed, approximately 15% were seen once. This same sample was also part of a study on T cells in Graves' hyperthyroidism and ophthalmopathy.

The specimen was peripheral blood mononuclear cells (PBMCs), collected at new diagnosis, from a patient treated with antithyroid drugs. The receptors derive from a woman in her twenties or thirties with Graves disease.

CDR3 sequence reads: CSARGGAGSVYEQYF. CDR3 coding DNA: TGCAGTGCTAGAGGTGGGGCAGGGAGTGTATACGAGCAGTACTTC. This chain links TRBV20-1 with TRBJ2-7; D could derive from TRBD1 or TRBD2 (5 bases each). V was trimmed by 1 base and J by 4 bases, leaving 17 bases between them. The CDR3 loop spans 15 amino acids. Germline V gene sequence: CDR1 DFQATT, CDR2 SNEGSKA (reference sequence).

Only a few counts were recorded for this clonotype. This chain uses TRBV4-2 with TRBJ1-6; D not resolved. There are 14 residues in the CDR3. V lost 1 base, J lost 9 bases, and 10 bases lay in between. Germline loops: CDR1 LGHNA, CDR2 YNFKEQ. The chain's CDR3 is CASSQAERSSPLHF. Written as DNA, the CDR3 is TGTGCCAGCAGCCAAGCGGAAAGGAGTTCACCCCTCCACTTT.

There are many counts of this clonotype. V is TRBV2 and J is TRBJ2-7; D gene unclear. The CDR3 sequence is 13 residues long. In germline, CDR1 is SNHLY, CDR2 FYNNEI. V lost 6 bases to trimming and J lost 3 bases, with 12 bases between them. CDR3 residues: CASRANGVYEQYF. CDR3 sequence (DNA): TGTGCCAGCAGGGCGAATGGGGTCTACGAGCAGTACTTC.

CDR3 sequence: CASSFLRTEETQYF. DNA of the CDR3: TGCGCCAGCTCCTTTTTGAGGACAGAAGAGACCCAGTACTTC. The J gene is TRBJ2-5, the V gene TRBV5-1; D might be TRBD1 (6 bases). Germline CDR1 is SGHRS and CDR2 is YFSETQ. The CDR3 totals 14 residues. Trimming pared 7 bases from V and 3 bases from J, leaving 16 bases between.

This clonotype appeared a few times. The V call is TRBV30, the J call TRBJ2-1; no clear D. From germline, CDR1 is GTSNPN and CDR2 SVGIG (reference sequence). V lost 4 bases, J lost 4 bases, and 14 bases lay in between. The length of the CDR3 is 14 residues. CDR3 residues: CAWKLNGPYNEQFF. The DNA for the CDR3 is TGTGCCTGGAAACTTAACGGACCTTACAATGAGCAGTTCTTC.

This clonotype has at least ten counts. The chain joins TRBV7-9 to TRBJ2-7; TRBD1 or TRBD2 may be the D gene (7 bases each). The CDR3 loop spans 14 amino acids. Germline values: CDR1 SEHNR, CDR2 FQNEAQ (reference sequence). V dropped 5 bases and J dropped 9 bases, with 20 bases sitting between them. In DNA, the CDR3 is TGTGCCAGCAGCAGATGGGAGGGGGCGCAAGGGCAGTACTTC. This translates into CASSRWEGAQGQYF.

CDR3 nucleotide sequence: TGTGCCAGCCGATACAGGGCTGAAGCTTTCTTT. This codes for CASRYRAEAFF. The V gene is TRBV27, the J gene TRBJ1-1, with D possibly being TRBD1 (6 bases). Germline CDR1 is MNHEY and CDR2 is SMNVEV (reference sequence). The CDR3 consists of 11 residues. V shed 8 bases and J shed 6 bases, with 10 bases lying between them.

On this clonotype itself: This clone may be a read error of a much larger clone one base away. The chain links TRBV2 to TRBJ2-1; tentatively, D is TRBD2 (5 bases). Germline V CDR1 and CDR2: SNHLY, FYNNEI. The CDR3 totals 12 residues. The CDR3 coding sequence is TGTGCCAGCAAGCTGGAGGTTAATGAGCAGTCCTTC. Its translation is CASKLEVNEQSF.

The genes are TRBV6-1 and TRBJ2-6; D is ambiguous. The CDR3 runs 18 residues. Trimming removed 5 bases from V and 0 bases from J, with 17 bases in between. Germline CDR1 and CDR2: MNHNS and SASEGT. CDR3 loop: CASSRFNWQNSGANVLTF. DNA of the CDR3: TGTGCCAGCAGTCGCTTTAATTGGCAGAACTCTGGGGCCAACGTCCTGACTTTC.

V gene TRBV9 combines with J gene TRBJ1-6; D might be TRBD1 (5 bases). With 0 bases removed from V and 15 bases from J, the gap between germline ends came to 19 bases. Per the germline V gene, CDR1 is SGDLS and CDR2 is YYNGEE. CDR3 size: 15 residues. The CDR3, as DNA: TGTGCCAGCAGCGTAGATACAGGACAATCATTCAACCTCCACTTT. It translates to CASSVDTGQSFNLHF.

This clonotype was seen at least ten times. The genes are TRBV12-3 or TRBV12-4 and TRBJ1-5; 7 bases match TRBD1. The trim removed 8 bases at V and 2 bases at J, leaving 3 bases unmatched. The CDR3 length is 13 residues. CDR3 residues: CASGRGGNQPQHF. The CDR3 DNA reads as TGTGCCAGCGGCAGGGGGGGCAATCAGCCCCAGCATTTT.

The genes are TRBV28 and TRBJ2-1; D is uncertain. The V end was cut by 6 bases, the J end by 5 bases, with 14 bases between. The germline CDR1 and CDR2 sequences are MDHEN and SYDVKM. This CDR3 comprises 14 residues. CDR3: CASSYNGLDNEQFF. Here the CDR3 DNA reads TGTGCCAGCAGCTATAATGGATTGGACAATGAGCAGTTCTTC.

This chain links TRBV7-9 with TRBJ2-1; D remains unclear. The CDR3 runs 15 residues. CDR1 and CDR2 from the germline V gene are SEHNR and FQNEAQ (reference sequence). Between the trimmed V and J ends, which lost 2 bases and 2 bases, there was a span of 10 bases. CDR3 in amino acids: CASSLTSSPYNEQFF. CDR3 nucleotide sequence: TGTGCCAGCAGCTTAACGTCAAGCCCCTACAATGAGCAGTTCTTC.

A few counts support this clonotype. This sequence joins TRBV27 and TRBJ2-4, with a possible D match to TRBD2 (6 bases). The CDR3 extends over 15 amino acids. Germline-derived CDR1 and CDR2 are MNHEY and SMNVEV (reference sequence). V lost 0 bases to trimming and J lost 0 bases, with 6 bases between them. CDR3 coding DNA: TGTGCCAGCAGTTTATCGGGGGGAGCCAAAAACATTCAGTACTTC. Encoded protein: CASSLSGGAKNIQYF.

This clonotype was seen ten or more times. The chain is built from TRBV28 and TRBJ2-7, with 10 bases fitting TRBD2. The ends lost 5 bases at V and 5 bases at J; junction bases unmatched: 3. The CDR3 loop spans 13 amino acids. Germline CDR1 is MDHEN and CDR2 is SYDVKM. The CDR3 protein is CASSPSGSHEQYF. In nucleotides, the CDR3 is TGTGCCAGCAGTCCTAGCGGGAGCCACGAGCAGTACTTC.

This clonotype showed up just a few times. This could be a read error, since a much larger clone is one nucleotide away. The chain links TRBV12-3 or TRBV12-4 to TRBJ1-5; D call uncertain. Trimming took off 3 bases at V and 5 bases at J, with 11 bases between the two ends. This CDR3 region has 14 residues. The CDR3 DNA reads as TGTGCCAGCAGTTTGTTTCGGGAAGATCAGCCCCAGCATTTT. It yields the protein CASSLFREDQPQHF.

With regard to this clonotype: A read error may explain this, as a much larger clone is one base away. V and J are TRBV28 and TRBJ2-5, with D perhaps being TRBD1 or TRBD2 (5 bases each). This CDR3 is built from 14 residues. Germline lookup yields CDR1 MDHEN and CDR2 SYDVKM. The V and J ends lost 5 bases and 0 bases respectively, with 10 bases between them. CDR3 coding DNA: TGTGCCAGCAGTGGGGGACGGGACCAAGAGACCCAGTACTTC. This gives the protein CASSGGRDQETQYF.

This clonotype has ten or more counts. The chain uses TRBV12-5 and TRBJ1-2, with TRBD1 as a possible D gene (5 bases). This CDR3 is built from 13 residues. Germline CDR1 LGHNT, CDR2 FRNRAP. V was cut by 0 bases and J by 8 bases, with 10 bases left in between. CDR3 DNA: TGTGCTAGTGGTTTGGTAAATGGGGGAGGCTACACCTTC. As protein: CASGLVNGGGYTF.

This clonotype was recorded once. V usage is TRBV3-1 and J usage is TRBJ2-2; 8 bases are shared with TRBD1. Germline CDR1 is LGHDT and CDR2 is YNNKEL (reference sequence). This CDR3 contains 16 residues. Germline trimming cut 1 base from V and 6 bases from J; bases unmatched to any gene: 7. CDR3 loop: CASSQVRTGSAGELFF. The CDR3 nucleotides are TGTGCCAGCAGCCAAGTTCGGACAGGGTCGGCCGGGGAGCTGTTTTTT.

The rearrangement links TRBV20-1 to TRBJ2-7, with TRBD2 as a possible D gene (5 bases). Looked up from germline, CDR1 is DFQATT and CDR2 is SNEGSKA (reference sequence). The V and J ends lost 0 bases and 4 bases respectively, with 19 bases between them. This CDR3 has 16 amino acids. In nucleotides, the CDR3 is TGCAGTGCTAGAGACCCGATGGACTCGTTGAGGTACGAGCAGTACTTC. Its translation is CSARDPMDSLRYEQYF.

The chain carries TRBV19 and TRBJ1-5, with 7 bases identical to TRBD1. Trimming cost V 4 bases and J 7 bases; bases outside gene matches: 10. CDR1 LNHDA and CDR2 SQIVND come from the germline V gene (reference sequence). The length of the CDR3 is 15 residues. CDR3 protein: CASSTGGDRGQPQHF. For the CDR3, the DNA is TGTGCCAGTAGTACAGGGGGGGACCGGGGACAGCCCCAGCATTTT.

This clonotype was found many times. This chain links TRBV18 with TRBJ1-1; tentative D call: TRBD1 (6 bases). The CDR3 totals 14 residues. Germline CDR1 is KGHSH and CDR2 is LQKENI. With 1 base removed from V and 4 bases from J, the gap between germline ends came to 10 bases. The CDR3 is CASSPRGARTEAFF. The CDR3, as DNA: TGTGCCAGCTCACCACGGGGGGCTCGCACTGAAGCTTTCTTT.

This clonotype has ten or more counts. The genes are TRBV28 and TRBJ1-2; 7 bases agree with TRBD1. The CDR3 runs 14 residues. Germline CDR1 reads MDHEN; CDR2 reads SYDVKM. J gave up 3 bases and V 8 bases, and 9 bases lay outside the gene matches. The CDR3 DNA follows: TGTGCCAGCGGACCGGGACAGCGACACTATGGCTACACCTTC. The encoded protein is CASGPGQRHYGYTF.

This clonotype showed up many times. V and J are TRBV30 and TRBJ2-7, with D possibly TRBD1 on 6 matching bases. The germline V gene encodes CDR1 GTSNPN and CDR2 SVGIG (reference sequence). This CDR3 contains 15 residues. Trimming took 1 base from V and 6 from J, leaving 19 bases between them. In nucleotides, the CDR3 is TGTGCCTGGAGTGCACTCCACAGGGAAGTGGGCGAGCAGTACTTC. Protein: CAWSALHREVGEQYF.

In this sample, this clonotype turned up many times. CDR3 loop: CASMGSVANQPQHF. DNA of the CDR3: TGTGCCAGCATGGGCTCCGTTGCCAATCAGCCCCAGCATTTT. The chain combines TRBV28 with TRBJ1-5; D is unclear. V was shortened by 7 bases and J by 3 bases, with 13 bases between the two germline ends. CDR3 length: 14 residues. CDR1 is MDHEN, CDR2 SYDVKM, per germline.

In its sample, this clonotype was seen once. This may be a read error, as it is one base from a much larger clone. This sequence joins TRBV5-1 and TRBJ2-7; 13 bases match TRBD2. Germline lookup yields CDR1 SGHRS and CDR2 YFSETQ. This CDR3 has 16 amino acids. The CDR3 sequence is CASSPRLAGGTYGQYF. The CDR3 bases are TGCGCCAGCAGCCCTCGACTAGCGGGAGGCACATACGGGCAGTACTTC.

The rearrangement joins TRBV7-3 to TRBJ2-1, with D unresolved. The CDR3 totals 15 residues. Germline V gene data show CDR1 as SGHTA and CDR2 as FQGTGA. V was clipped by 2 bases and J by 2 bases, with 10 bases between them. CDR3 region: CASSLSSSPYNEQFF. The CDR3 DNA reads as TGTGCCAGCAGCTTATCTAGTTCCCCCTACAATGAGCAGTTCTTC.

Ten or more counts support this clonotype. The chain joins TRBV5-1 to TRBJ2-7, with D uncertain. The germline V gene encodes CDR1 SGHRS and CDR2 YFSETQ. The CDR3 is 12 residues long. Trimming pared 5 bases from V and 5 bases from J, leaving 11 bases between. DNA of the CDR3: TGCGCCAGCAGTAGCAGCCAGAACGAGCAGTACTTC. As protein: CASSSSQNEQYF.